The 17 T cell receptor beta chains listed next were all sequenced from one sample in a study of cytomegalovirus exposure and HLA in healthy donors. PCR was performed using 60 Vbeta and 13 Jbeta primers. TCRdb's table, derived via immunoSEQ multiplex PCR, lists solely in-frame clones and lacks some. The table lists 150,000 to 200,000 clones, roughly 80% of them singletons. Sequenced input: PBMCs. The receptors stem from a boy younger than 18 in good health and CMV-seronegative.

The chain couples TRBV2 to TRBJ2-2; no clear D. The V gene's germline CDR1 is SNHLY and CDR2 FYNNEI. V lost 4 bases, J lost 4 bases, and 7 bases lay in between. This CDR3 has 13 amino acids. The CDR3, as DNA: TGTGCCAGCAGTGTAGTAGTCACCGGGGAGCTGTTTTTT. Its protein product is CASSVVVTGELFF.

V gene TRBV25-1 combines with J gene TRBJ2-7, with a tentative D call TRBD2 (6 bases). V was cut by 5 bases and J by 0 bases, with 8 bases left in between. The V gene's germline CDR1 is MGHDK and CDR2 SYGVNS. This CDR3 is 13 amino acids long. CDR3 sequence: CASSMTSSYEQYF. DNA of the CDR3: TGTGCCAGCAGTATGACTAGCTCCTACGAGCAGTACTTC.

The chain has TRBV11-2 and TRBJ1-3; tentatively, D is TRBD1 (6 bases). V was shortened by 1 base and J by 2 bases, with 12 bases between the two germline ends. Germline V CDR1 and CDR2: SGHAT, FQNNGV. This CDR3 contains 16 residues. The CDR3 reads CASSLVEGVPGNTIYF. CDR3 in DNA: TGTGCCAGCAGCTTAGTAGAGGGGGTTCCTGGAAACACCATATATTTT.

The V call is TRBV6-5, the J call TRBJ1-1, with unresolved D. The CDR3 totals 16 residues. Germline CDR1 MNHEY, CDR2 SVGAGI. Trimming cost V 0 bases and J 0 bases, with 11 bases left between them. The DNA of the CDR3 is TGTGCCAGCAGTTACTCCCACAGCCTTATGAACACTGAAGCTTTCTTT. Protein sequence: CASSYSHSLMNTEAFF.

The V call is TRBV14, the J call TRBJ1-2; D not certain. The V end lost 3 bases, the J end lost 4 bases, and 6 bases lay between the germline ends. This CDR3 has 12 residues. Per germline, CDR1 SGHDN and CDR2 FVKESK. The CDR3 DNA is TGTGCCAGCAGCCACCGTCCCTATGGCTACACCTTC. It translates to CASSHRPYGYTF.

This clone appeared a few times. V gene TRBV9 combines with J gene TRBJ1-1, with a weak D call TRBD1 (5 bases). The CDR3 consists of 14 residues. Trimming took 2 bases from V and 3 from J, leaving 11 bases between them. Germline V gives CDR1 SGDLS, CDR2 YYNGEE. The CDR3 loop reads CASSVQGWDTEAFF. In DNA form, the CDR3 reads TGTGCCAGCAGCGTCCAGGGTTGGGACACTGAAGCTTTCTTT.

This chain links TRBV21-1 with TRBJ1-4; TRBD1, the D gene given by the table, was not confirmed from the DNA. TRBV21-1 is assigned pseudogene status. The CDR3 has 16 amino acids. The CDR3 spells CASIQGMNPSSEKLFF. The CDR3 DNA is TGTGCCAGCATACAGGGGATGAATCCAAGCAGTGAAAAACTGTTTTTT.

The V call is TRBV7-3, the J call TRBJ2-3, with 7 bases identical to TRBD2. Unmatched junction bases numbered 9, after V lost 5 bases and J lost 1 base. This CDR3 is 16 amino acids long. Germline values: CDR1 SGHTA, CDR2 FQGTGA. The CDR3 here is CASSDGAAGGTDTQYF. The CDR3 DNA follows: TGTGCCAGCAGCGACGGGGCGGCGGGGGGCACAGATACGCAGTATTTT.

This clone appeared once. This sequence joins TRBV5-4 and TRBJ2-1; D uncertain. The CDR3 runs 13 residues. Germline lookup yields CDR1 SGHNT and CDR2 YYREEE (reference sequence). Between the trimmed V and J ends, which lost 4 bases and 4 bases, there was a span of 9 bases. In nucleotides, the CDR3 is TGTGCCAGCAGCGGGTACAGATACAATGAGCAGTTCTTC. Protein sequence: CASSGYRYNEQFF.

This sequence joins TRBV30 and TRBJ2-7; D is possibly TRBD1 (6 bases). V was shortened by 1 base and J by 5 bases, with 6 bases between the two germline ends. The germline gives CDR1 GTSNPN, CDR2 SVGIG (reference sequence). This CDR3 has 11 residues. The CDR3 DNA follows: TGTGCCTGGAGTGCAGGGGACGAGCAGTACTTC. Translated: CAWSAGDEQYF.

This chain joins TRBV9 and TRBJ1-2; tentative D call: TRBD1 (6 bases). V lost 3 bases, J lost 4 bases, and 16 bases lay in between. Looked up from germline, CDR1 is SGDLS and CDR2 is YYNGEE. This CDR3 has 15 amino acids. CDR3 sequence: CASSGGWGGSYGYTF. The CDR3 coding sequence is TGTGCCAGCAGCGGGGGCTGGGGGGGCTCCTATGGCTACACCTTC.

The chain has TRBV19 and TRBJ2-2; possibly TRBD2 for D (5 bases). The CDR3 extends over 19 amino acids. The germline V gene encodes CDR1 LNHDA and CDR2 SQIVND (reference sequence). Trimming stripped 1 base from V and 0 bases from J, with 18 bases between. CDR3 in amino acids: CASSIVRGRSLSNTGELFF. The DNA of the CDR3 is TGTGCCAGTAGTATAGTTCGAGGGAGATCCCTCTCGAACACCGGGGAGCTGTTTTTT.

The rearrangement joins TRBV10-3 to TRBJ2-5; the D gene is possibly TRBD2 (5 bases). Trimming shortened V by 3 bases and J by 3 bases, and 20 bases separated the two germline ends. The CDR3 contains 17 residues. Germline CDR1 reads ENHRY; CDR2 reads SYGVKD. CDR3 region: CAISEGRLRPREETQYF. DNA for the CDR3: TGTGCCATCAGTGAAGGGAGACTTAGGCCTAGGGAAGAGACCCAGTACTTC.

This sequence joins TRBV5-1 and TRBJ1-1; 7 bases match TRBD1. The trim removed 2 bases at V and 1 base at J, leaving 2 bases unmatched. This CDR3 region has 14 residues. Germline lookup yields CDR1 SGHRS and CDR2 YFSETQ. CDR3 residues: CASSFGTANTEAFF. The DNA for the CDR3 is TGCGCCAGCAGCTTCGGGACAGCGAACACTGAAGCTTTCTTT.

The chain links TRBV7-8 to TRBJ1-6; D may be TRBD1 (5 bases). The V gene's germline CDR1 is SGHVS and CDR2 FQNEAQ. V was shortened by 1 base and J by 7 bases, with 11 bases between the two germline ends. The length of the CDR3 is 15 residues. CDR3 nucleotide sequence: TGTGCCAGCAGCTTAGTTTGGGGGGAAAATTCACCCCTCCACTTT. It encodes CASSLVWGENSPLHF.

The rearrangement joins TRBV2 to TRBJ2-7; 11 bases agree with TRBD2. CDR1 SNHLY and CDR2 FYNNEI come from the germline V gene. The CDR3 contains 14 residues. The V gene end was trimmed by 9 bases and the J gene end by 3 bases; junction bases not matched to a gene: 7. The DNA for the CDR3 is TGTGCCAGTATAGCGGGAGGGAAGTACTACGAGCAGTACTTC. Residues: CASIAGGKYYEQYF.

This chain uses TRBV6-6 with TRBJ2-2, with unresolved D. The germline CDR1 and CDR2 sequences are MNHNY and SVGAGI (reference sequence). V was shortened by 2 bases and J by 1 base, with 8 bases between the two germline ends. The CDR3 spans 15 residues. The CDR3 sequence: CASSYPDLNTGELFF. The CDR3 DNA follows: TGTGCCAGCAGTTACCCTGACTTGAACACCGGGGAGCTGTTTTTT.